This TCR beta chain originates from a study of cytomegalovirus exposure and HLA in healthy donors. Study observations and caveats: Most TCR beta V segments were productive about 87% or about 30% of the time in an earlier analysis. DRB1 had the most TCR associations and HLA-C the fewest, a later analysis found, with rates varying by HLA locus. Apart from CMV serostatus, no immune exposure information was available. Being indistinguishable, some V segments were excluded, TRBV6-2 and TRBV6-3 among them.

PCR amplification relied on 60 Vbeta primers (plus 13 Jbeta primers). Assay used: immunoSEQ multiplex PCR; TCRdb lists only in-frame clones, some missing. The sample holds around 150,000 clones, 60% to 85% seen once. Worth noting for this clone: The antigen is not known.

Germline V CDR1 and CDR2: SGHTA, FQGNSA. The CDR3 loop spans 14 amino acids. Trimming cost V 4 bases and J 4 bases; bases outside gene matches: 4. This sequence originates from a man aged 35 to 55 in good health and CMV-seropositive. Sequenced input: PBMCs. The V gene is TRBV7-2, the J gene TRBJ1-5, with 7 bases that match TRBD1. This chain's CDR3 is CASSYSGGNQPQHF. Here the CDR3 DNA reads TGTGCCAGCAGCTACTCAGGGGGAAATCAGCCCCAGCATTTT.